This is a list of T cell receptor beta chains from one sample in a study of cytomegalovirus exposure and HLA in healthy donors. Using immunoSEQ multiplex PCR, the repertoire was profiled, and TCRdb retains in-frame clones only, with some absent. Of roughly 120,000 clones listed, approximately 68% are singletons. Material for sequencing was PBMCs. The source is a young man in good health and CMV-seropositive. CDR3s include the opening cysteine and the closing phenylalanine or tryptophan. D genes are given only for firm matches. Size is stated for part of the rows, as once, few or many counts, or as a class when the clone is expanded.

CDR3: CASIWGDRGYTF
DNA: TGTGCCAGCATATGGGGCGATCGAGGCTACACCTTC
J: TRBJ1-2
D: -
size: once
V: TRBV6-1

CDR3: CASSFGQGRETQYF
DNA: TGTGCCAGCAGTTTCGGACAGGGGAGAGAGACCCAGTACTTC
J: TRBJ2-5
D: TRBD1
size: few
V: TRBV27

CDR3: CASTQGAYNEQFF
DNA: TGTGCCAGCACCCAGGGCGCCTACAATGAGCAGTTCTTC
J: TRBJ2-1
D: -
size: -
V: TRBV2

CDR3: CASSLPETGELFF
DNA: TGCGCCAGCAGCTTGCCTGAGACCGGGGAGCTGTTTTTT
J: TRBJ2-2
D: -
size: -
V: TRBV5-1

CDR3: CASRVDRGYKDRDSAEQYF
DNA: TGTGCCAGCAGGGTAGACCGGGGGTACAAAGACAGGGACTCCGCCGAGCAGTACTTC
J: TRBJ2-7
D: -
size: -
V: TRBV27

CDR3: CASSEGRGSYNEQFF
DNA: TGTGCCAGCAGTGAGGGGAGGGGGTCCTACAATGAGCAGTTCTTC
J: TRBJ2-1
D: -
size: -
V: TRBV7-3

CDR3: CASTRDRLFREQFF
DNA: TGTGCCAGCACCCGGGACAGGTTGTTCCGGGAGCAGTTCTTC
J: TRBJ2-1
D: TRBD1
size: -
V: TRBV6-5

CDR3: CASSSYSTLNTEAFF
DNA: TGTGCCAGCAGCTCCTACAGTACCTTGAACACTGAAGCTTTCTTT
J: TRBJ1-1
D: -
size: -
V: TRBV7-9

CDR3: CAISEPGLAGVEQYF
DNA: TGTGCCATCAGTGAGCCGGGACTAGCGGGAGTCGAGCAGTACTTC
J: TRBJ2-7
D: TRBD2
size: -
V: TRBV10-3

CDR3: CASSAQGQVMNTGELFF
DNA: TGTGCCAGCAGCGCACAAGGACAGGTGATGAACACCGGGGAGCTGTTTTTT
J: TRBJ2-2
D: TRBD1
size: -
V: TRBV9

CDR3: CASQKDRTNYGYTF
DNA: TGTGCCAGCCAAAAGGACAGGACCAACTATGGCTACACCTTC
J: TRBJ1-2
D: TRBD1
size: -
V: TRBV2

CDR3: CASSVVTETSKFF
DNA: TGTGCCAGCAGCGTAGTAACGGAAACTAGTAAGTTCTTC
J: TRBJ2-1
D: -
size: -
V: TRBV9

CDR3: CASSLYVGTGIDQPQHF
DNA: TGTGCCAGCAGTTTATATGTAGGGACAGGGATCGATCAGCCCCAGCATTTT
J: TRBJ1-5
D: TRBD1
size: -
V: TRBV27

CDR3: CASSEAGQYQPQHF
DNA: TGTGCCAGCAGTGAGGCGGGACAGTATCAGCCCCAGCATTTT
J: TRBJ1-5
D: TRBD1
size: -
V: TRBV6-1

CDR3: CASSLVATGWTGELFF
DNA: TGCGCCAGCAGCTTGGTAGCGACAGGGTGGACCGGGGAGCTGTTTTTT
J: TRBJ2-2
D: TRBD1
size: -
V: TRBV5-1

CDR3: CASSLDLRQGYTEAFF
DNA: TGTGCCAGCAGCTTAGATCTGCGACAGGGGTACACTGAAGCTTTCTTT
J: TRBJ1-1
D: TRBD1
size: -
V: TRBV7-6

CDR3: CASTVQGPYGYTF
DNA: TGTGCCAGCACAGTACAGGGTCCTTATGGCTACACCTTC
J: TRBJ1-2
D: -
size: few
V: TRBV28

CDR3: CASSEEQGYYEQYF
DNA: TGTGCCAGCAGTGAGGAACAGGGTTACTACGAGCAGTACTTC
J: TRBJ2-7
D: -
size: -
V: TRBV27

CDR3: CASSKGSVQETQYF
DNA: TGTGCCAGTAGTAAAGGTAGCGTCCAAGAGACCCAGTACTTC
J: TRBJ2-5
D: -
size: -
V: TRBV19

CDR3: CASSFHGRPPTDTQYF
DNA: TGTGCCAGCAGCTTCCACGGGAGGCCCCCCACAGATACGCAGTATTTT
J: TRBJ2-3
D: TRBD2
size: -
V: TRBV7-6

CDR3: CASSRLANEQFF
DNA: TGCGCCAGCAGCCGGCTAGCGAATGAGCAGTTCTTC
J: TRBJ2-1
D: -
size: -
V: TRBV4-3

CDR3: CASSIVGGPDETQYF
DNA: TGTGCCAGTAGTATAGTGGGGGGGCCCGATGAGACCCAGTACTTC
J: TRBJ2-5
D: -
size: once
V: TRBV19

CDR3: CSVKTDFYEQYF
DNA: TGCAGCGTGAAGACAGATTTCTACGAGCAGTACTTC
J: TRBJ2-7
D: -
size: -
V: TRBV29-1

CDR3: CASSLWDSSYGYTF
DNA: TGTGCCAGCAGCTTATGGGACAGTTCCTATGGCTACACCTTC
J: TRBJ1-2
D: TRBD1
size: -
V: TRBV7-9

CDR3: CASSPQTGNGYTF
DNA: TGTGCCAGCAGCCCCCAGACAGGGAATGGCTACACCTTC
J: TRBJ1-2
D: TRBD1
size: -
V: TRBV7-9

CDR3: CASSHPGLAGGPNRETQYF
DNA: TGCGCCAGCAGCCACCCCGGACTAGCGGGAGGGCCTAACAGGGAGACTCAGTACTTC
J: TRBJ2-5
D: TRBD2
size: -
V: TRBV4-1

CDR3: CASSLGTGARNTEAFF
DNA: TGCGCCAGCAGCCTCGGGACAGGGGCGAGGAACACTGAAGCTTTCTTT
J: TRBJ1-1
D: TRBD1
size: -
V: TRBV5-1

CDR3: CASTTAVGTGSANTGELFF
DNA: TGTGCCAGCACCACAGCGGTGGGCACAGGGTCCGCGAACACCGGGGAGCTGTTTTTT
J: TRBJ2-2
D: -
size: -
V: TRBV28

CDR3: CASSQLQGAADTQYF
DNA: TGCGCCAGCAGCCAACTACAGGGGGCGGCAGATACGCAGTATTTT
J: TRBJ2-3
D: TRBD1
size: few
V: TRBV4-3

CDR3: CASSPTGSGLTDTQYF
DNA: TGTGCCAGCTCACCAACTGGCTCAGGGCTCACAGATACGCAGTATTTT
J: TRBJ2-3
D: -
size: -
V: TRBV18

CDR3: CATSRESGRTIYF
DNA: TGTGCCACCAGCAGAGAGAGCGGAAGGACCATATATTTT
J: TRBJ1-3
D: -
size: -
V: TRBV15

CDR3: CASSYQIEQSGNTIYF
DNA: TGTGCCAGCAGTTACCAGATAGAACAGTCTGGAAACACCATATATTTT
J: TRBJ1-3
D: -
size: -
V: TRBV6-6

CDR3: CASSSRGYESGNTIYF
DNA: TGTGCCAGCAGCTCCAGGGGCTATGAGTCTGGAAACACCATATATTTT
J: TRBJ1-3
D: -
size: -
V: TRBV7-2

CDR3: CASSSGHVYDEQYF
DNA: TGTGCCAGCAGCTCCGGACATGTCTACGACGAGCAGTACTTC
J: TRBJ2-7
D: -
size: -
V: TRBV5-5

CDR3: CASTITGGGQPQHF
DNA: TGCGCCAGCACAATCACAGGGGGCGGTCAGCCCCAGCATTTT
J: TRBJ1-5
D: TRBD1
size: -
V: TRBV5-1

CDR3: CATSKNYRDSPLHF
DNA: TGTGCCACCAGCAAGAACTACAGGGATTCACCCCTCCACTTT
J: TRBJ1-6
D: -
size: -
V: TRBV15

CDR3: CASSLGGQGASPLHF
DNA: TGTGCCAGCAGCTTAGGGGGACAGGGGGCTTCACCCCTCCACTTT
J: TRBJ1-6
D: TRBD1
size: -
V: TRBV7-2

CDR3: CASSYLTGGSYEQYF
DNA: TGTGCCAGCAGTTACTTAACAGGGGGCTCCTACGAGCAGTACTTC
J: TRBJ2-7
D: TRBD1
size: -
V: TRBV6-5

CDR3: CASSLGQGAYNEQFF
DNA: TGTGCCAGCAGCTTGGGACAGGGGGCCTACAATGAGCAGTTCTTC
J: TRBJ2-1
D: TRBD1
size: -
V: TRBV5-4

CDR3: CASSLLAASSYEQYF
DNA: TGTGCCAGCAGTTTACTAGCGGCCAGCTCCTACGAGCAGTACTTC
J: TRBJ2-7
D: TRBD2
size: -
V: TRBV2

CDR3: CASSSPGTGSYEQYF
DNA: TGTGCCAGCAGTTCACCCGGGACAGGCTCCTACGAGCAGTACTTC
J: TRBJ2-7
D: TRBD1
size: once
V: TRBV28

CDR3: CASSLVTQLEQYF
DNA: TGTGCCAGCAGCTTAGTTACACAGCTTGAGCAGTACTTC
J: TRBJ2-7
D: -
size: few
V: TRBV11-2

CDR3: CASSEHLGPKTQYF
DNA: TGTGCCAGCAGTGAACATTTGGGCCCGAAGACCCAGTACTTC
J: TRBJ2-5
D: -
size: -
V: TRBV2

CDR3: CASSPLRVGRAPYGYTF
DNA: TGTGCCAGCTCACCACTCCGAGTTGGCAGGGCACCTTATGGCTACACCTTC
J: TRBJ1-2
D: -
size: once
V: TRBV18

CDR3: CASSLLRRGEETQYF
DNA: TGCGCCAGCAGCTTGTTACGCCGGGGAGAAGAGACCCAGTACTTC
J: TRBJ2-5
D: -
size: -
V: TRBV5-1